This T cell receptor (beta chain) was sequenced for a study of Ad26.COV2.S vaccination and SARS-CoV-2 variants. Overall study context: Donor was in the COV1001 Ad26.COV2.S trial arm. Points from the study as a whole: Vaccine recipients and placebo recipients showed similar non-spike TCR breadth. In TCR breadth and depth analyses, total T cell responses may have been underestimated. Vaccinees reportedly had broad spike-specific CD8+ and CD4+ T cell responses.

A word on this clone: Its antigen remains unknown.

Treatment of the sample: roughly 18 received Ad26.COV2.S at low or high dose, single or two shots; several received placebo; per-sample allocation not given. Sample collection was performed on day 63 after the first vaccine or placebo injection. TCRdb's copy holds only in-frame clones and misses some; the assay was immunoSEQ multiplex PCR. The sample carries roughly 350,000 clones, 80% to 90% recorded once. The TCR sequence derives from a person between 18 and 59 years old who received the Ad26.COV2.S COVID-19 vaccine or a placebo. Sequencing was performed on peripheral blood, taken in a trial of Ad26.COV2.S vaccine versus placebo.

This CDR3 is CASSARPLAGGSYNEQFF. CDR3 bases: TGTGCCAGCAGCGCGAGACCACTAGCGGGGGGCTCCTACAATGAGCAGTTCTTC. The V call is TRBV9, the J call TRBJ2-1; TRBD2 agrees at 12 bases. Germline CDR1 is SGDLS and CDR2 is YYNGEE. This CDR3 is built from 18 residues. The ends lost 3 bases at V and 0 bases at J; junction bases unmatched: 7.